This entry is about one TCR beta chain. This entry belongs to a study of blood T cell repertoires in COVID-19. Whole-study context: PBMCs, B-cell-depleted T cells, or T cells provided the cDNA or gDNA that made up the material.

Some clones are missing from TCRdb's copy, which holds only in-frame ones; the method was immunoSEQ multiplex PCR. The repertoire holds roughly 100,000 clones, with roughly 88% as singletons. CDR1 and CDR2 (germline): SGHRS, YFSETQ. V gave up 0 bases and J gave up 4 bases; unmatched junction bases: 7. CDR3 length: 15 amino acids. The sample comprised peripheral blood. V is TRBV5-1 and J is TRBJ2-7, with 7 bases lining up with TRBD2. This sequence originates from a human donor in a cohort sampled during active COVID-19. CDR3 protein: CASSLGRGSPYEQYF. CDR3 nucleotides: TGCGCCAGCAGCTTGGGGCGGGGGAGTCCTTACGAGCAGTACTTC.